One sample yielded the 28 T cell receptor beta chains listed below, sequenced in a study of OX40 agonist ivuxolimab in advanced cancers. Data came from immunoSEQ multiplex PCR; TCRdb stores just in-frame clones and leaves some out. Of roughly 61,000 clones listed, around 82% are singletons. This sample comprised CD4+ or CD8+ T cells sorted from blood, obtained in a trial of the OX40 agonist ivuxolimab. Receptor source: an adult with an advanced solid tumor such as melanoma, head and neck, liver or kidney cancer.

As concerns this clone: The same CDR3 arises from other DNA sequences in this sample as well. V gene TRBV5-1 combines with J gene TRBJ2-3, with TRBD2 matching over 7 bases. The V gene's germline CDR1 is SGHRS and CDR2 YFSETQ. J lost 0 bases, V lost 4 bases, and 2 bases had no gene match. CDR3 length equals 14 residues. The CDR3, as DNA: TGCGCCAGCAGCCTAGCGGCTAGCACAGATACGCAGTATTTT. Protein product: CASSLAASTDTQYF.

This clone was counted a few times. The rearrangement uses TRBV5-5 and TRBJ2-3; possible D gene TRBD2, 5 bases. Germline values: CDR1 SGHKS, CDR2 YYEKEE (reference sequence). This CDR3 is built from 13 residues. V was cut by 4 bases and J by 14 bases, with 20 bases left in between. CDR3 region: CASSIISGESSYF. CDR3 coding DNA: TGTGCCAGCAGCATTATATCTGGGGAGTCGTCGTATTTT.

The chain joins TRBV6-4 to TRBJ2-1, with 12 positions matching TRBD2. CDR1 and CDR2 from the germline V gene are MRHNA and SNTAGT. This CDR3 comprises 16 residues. J gave up 0 bases and V 4 bases, and 1 base lay outside the gene matches. CDR3: CASSGLAGVSYNEQFF. The CDR3 coding sequence is TGTGCCAGCAGTGGACTAGCGGGGGTCTCCTACAATGAGCAGTTCTTC.

The chain carries TRBV6-1 and TRBJ2-3, with 9 bases identical to TRBD1. V trimming: 11 bases; J trimming: 5 bases; junction bases outside the gene matches: 8. Looked up from germline, CDR1 is MNHNS and CDR2 is SASEGT. The CDR3 runs 13 residues. The CDR3 is CAVTGGAVDTQYF. The CDR3 bases are TGTGCCGTAACAGGGGGCGCGGTAGATACGCAGTATTTT.

This chain joins TRBV28 and TRBJ1-1; no definite D call. V gave up 3 bases and J gave up 8 bases, with 10 bases separating them. CDR1 and CDR2 (germline): MDHEN, SYDVKM. The CDR3 sequence is 12 residues long. In DNA, the CDR3 is TGTGCCAGCAGTTTTCGGGTGGGAGAAGCTTTCTTT. Encoded protein: CASSFRVGEAFF.

A word on this clone: One junction end disagrees with the germline gene, perhaps due to a read error. This chain uses TRBV30 with TRBJ2-7; D may be TRBD1 (6 bases). The CDR3 contains 12 residues. The germline gives CDR1 GTSNPN, CDR2 SVGIG (reference sequence). The CDR3 sequence: CAWSIGRGTVGF. CDR3 DNA sequence: TGTGCCTGGAGCATAGGTAGGGGGACGGTCGGCTTC.

This clone was seen a handful of times. V usage is TRBV5-4 and J usage is TRBJ2-5, with D uncertain. With 4 bases removed from V and 5 bases from J, the gap between germline ends came to 12 bases. CDR1 SGHNT and CDR2 YYREEE come from the germline V gene (reference sequence). The CDR3 has 13 residues. The chain's CDR3 is CASSPIDLETQYF. DNA for the CDR3: TGTGCCAGCAGCCCCATCGACCTGGAGACCCAGTACTTC.

CDR3 loop: CASPPETEGQVSGANVLTF. For the CDR3, the DNA is TGTGCCAGCCCGCCGGAGACTGAGGGACAGGTTTCGGGGGCCAACGTCCTGACTTTC. This chain uses TRBV21-1 with TRBJ2-6; the table names TRBD1, a call not compared with the DNA. TRBV21-1 is deemed a pseudogene. CDR3 length: 19 residues.

This rearrangement joins TRBV7-9 to TRBJ2-3; D may be TRBD1 (5 bases). The CDR3 has 16 residues. Germline CDR1 SEHNR, CDR2 FQNEAQ (reference sequence). The V and J ends lost 2 bases and 2 bases respectively, with 14 bases between them. CDR3 DNA: TGTGCCAGCAGCTTAAAAAGGGGTCCCCCCACAGATACGCAGTATTTT. Translated, it gives CASSLKRGPPTDTQYF.

This clone occurred once. J is TRBJ2-7 and V is TRBV30; 7 bases agree with TRBD2. CDR1 and CDR2 (germline): GTSNPN, SVGIG (reference sequence). The CDR3 is 14 amino acids. V lost 3 bases, J lost 0 bases, and 5 bases stayed unmatched. CDR3 protein: CAWRTAGSSYEQYF. In DNA, the CDR3 is TGTGCCTGGAGAACAGCGGGGAGCTCCTACGAGCAGTACTTC.

CDR3 DNA sequence: TGTGCCAGCAATCCCCGACTAGCAACGGCAGATACGCAGTATTTT. Its protein product is CASNPRLATADTQYF. This rearrangement joins TRBV6-6 to TRBJ2-3; 7 bases align to TRBD2. V trimming: 7 bases; J trimming: 4 bases; junction bases outside the gene matches: 11. Germline loops: CDR1 MNHNY, CDR2 SVGAGI (reference sequence). This CDR3 comprises 15 residues.

The chain uses TRBV18 and TRBJ2-6, with a tentative D call TRBD1 (7 bases). This CDR3 region has 16 residues. The germline V gene has CDR1 KGHSH and CDR2 LQKENI. Trimming shortened V by 5 bases and J by 0 bases, and 11 bases separated the two germline ends. The CDR3: CASSAGQSSGANVLTF. The CDR3 DNA reads TGTGCCAGCTCAGCGGGACAGAGCTCTGGGGCCAACGTCCTGACTTTC.

The gene calls are TRBV25-1 and TRBJ1-1; no reliable D call. The V gene lost 7 bases and the J gene lost 1 base, with 13 bases spanning the gap. CDR3 length: 14 amino acids. The germline CDR1 and CDR2 sequences are MGHDK and SYGVNS. The CDR3 region is CASIPGVGNTEAFF. CDR3 nucleotides: TGTGCCAGCATCCCAGGCGTTGGGAACACTGAAGCTTTCTTT.

The V call is TRBV7-6, the J call TRBJ2-7; the D call may be TRBD1 or TRBD2 (5 bases each). CDR1 and CDR2 (germline): SGHVS, FNYEAQ. The CDR3 length is 15 residues. The V end lost 5 bases, the J end lost 0 bases, and 14 bases lay between the germline ends. CDR3 coding DNA: TGTGCCAGCAGCCTACGGGGACCCCTCTCCTACGAGCAGTACTTC. This sequence encodes CASSLRGPLSYEQYF. Looking up the rest from reference TRBV7-6 and TRBJ2-7 gives the full variable domain: GAGVSQSPRYKVTKRGQDVALRCDPISGHVSLYWYRQALGQGPEFLTYFNYEAQQDKSGLPNDRFSAERPEGSISTLTIQRTEQRDSAMYRCASSLRGPLSYEQYFGPGTRLTVT.

The V gene is TRBV5-1, the J gene TRBJ1-5; possibly TRBD1 for D (6 bases). Trimming shortened V by 2 bases and J by 4 bases, and 13 bases separated the two germline ends. Germline CDR1 reads SGHRS; CDR2 reads YFSETQ. CDR3 size: 15 residues. The CDR3 coding sequence is TGCGCCAGCAGCTTTGATGGGCAGGGGAATCAGCCCCAGCATTTT. Translation gives CASSFDGQGNQPQHF.

This chain joins TRBV9 and TRBJ2-3; D is unresolved. The CDR3 is made up of 14 amino acids. Looked up from germline, CDR1 is SGDLS and CDR2 is YYNGEE. The V end lost 0 bases, the J end lost 4 bases, and 9 bases lay between the germline ends. The CDR3 region has the DNA TGTGCCAGCAGCGTAGTTGGCGGCTCAGATACGCAGTATTTT. It specifies CASSVVGGSDTQYF.

This clone was counted between two and nine times. This chain links TRBV2 with TRBJ2-5; TRBD1 is a possible D gene (6 bases). The CDR3 sequence is 14 residues long. With 7 bases removed from V and 2 bases from J, the gap between germline ends came to 14 bases. Germline V lookup: CDR1 SNHLY, CDR2 FYNNEI. The CDR3 DNA reads TGTGCCAGCATGACAGGACGAGCACAAGAGACCCAGTACTTC. Its protein is CASMTGRAQETQYF.

This clone was detected a few times. In nucleotides, the CDR3 is TGCGCCAGCAGCCCGACCCAGCGGGATGTTTACAATGAGCAGTTCTTC. This codes for CASSPTQRDVYNEQFF. The chain joins TRBV5-1 to TRBJ2-1, with 7 bases identical to TRBD2. V shed 4 bases, J shed 4 bases, and the junction held 11 bases outside the gene matches. The germline CDR1 and CDR2 sequences are SGHRS and YFSETQ. This CDR3 contains 16 residues.

This clone was seen more than once but under ten times. The chain recombines TRBV7-8 with TRBJ2-3; D is perhaps TRBD2 (5 bases). The CDR3 contains 15 residues. CDR1 is SGHVS and CDR2 is FQNEAQ in the germline V gene. The germline V and J ends were trimmed by 2 bases and 1 base, with 10 bases remaining between them. In DNA, the CDR3 is TGTGCCAGCAGCTTATCAGCGGAGCGCACAGATACGCAGTATTTT. Protein product: CASSLSAERTDTQYF. Based on the CDR3 plus reference TRBV7-8 and TRBJ2-3, the full variable domain is GAGVSQSPRYKVAKRGQDVALRCDPISGHVSLFWYQQALGQGPEFLTYFQNEAQLDKSGLPSDRFFAERPEGSVSTLKIQRTQQEDSAVYLCASSLSAERTDTQYFGPGTRLTVL.

The chain uses TRBV18 and TRBJ2-2, with D unclear. The CDR3 runs to 15 residues. The V and J ends lost 2 bases and 1 base respectively, with 8 bases between them. Germline values: CDR1 KGHSH, CDR2 LQKENI. CDR3 sequence (DNA): TGTGCCAGCTCACCAAGGAGCAAGAACACCGGGGAGCTGTTTTTT. Its translation: CASSPRSKNTGELFF. Supplemented by reference TRBV18 and TRBJ2-2, the full variable domain reads NAGVMQNPRHLVRRRGQEARLRCSPMKGHSHVYWYRQLPEEGLKFMVYLQKENIIDESGMPKERFSAEFPKEGPSILRIQQVVRGDSAAYFCASSPRSKNTGELFFGEGSRLTVL.

In its sample, this clone was seen a few times. The chain joins TRBV5-1 to TRBJ2-1; 7 bases line up with TRBD1. V was pared by 4 bases and J by 8 bases, with 3 bases of the junction left unmatched. The germline V gene has CDR1 SGHRS and CDR2 YFSETQ. CDR3 length: 12 amino acids. CDR3 bases: TGCGCCAGCAGCCATACAGGGGATGAGCAGTTCTTC. Protein sequence: CASSHTGDEQFF.

This clone is a singleton in its sample. CDR3 nucleotide sequence: TGTGCCAGCTCACCAGTGGGGGAAGAGACCCAGTACTTC. It translates to CASSPVGEETQYF. The chain employs TRBV18 and TRBJ2-5; D is tentatively TRBD1 or TRBD2 (5 bases each). CDR1 and CDR2 (germline): KGHSH, LQKENI. V was cut by 2 bases and J by 3 bases, with 7 bases left in between. This CDR3 region has 13 residues.

The chain uses TRBV7-9 and TRBJ2-5, with D perhaps matching TRBD2 (6 bases). CDR1 is SEHNR, CDR2 FQNEAQ, per germline (reference sequence). Between the trimmed V and J ends, which lost 5 bases and 2 bases, there was a span of 24 bases. The CDR3 extends over 18 amino acids. Here the CDR3 reads CASSQLVLTGTVQETQYF. The CDR3 nucleotides are TGTGCCAGCAGCCAATTAGTCTTAACCGGGACTGTACAAGAGACCCAGTACTTC.

This sequence joins TRBV6-6 and TRBJ2-7, with 14 bases aligning to TRBD2. The V gene end was trimmed by 5 bases and the J gene end by 6 bases; junction bases not matched to a gene: 6. The CDR3 consists of 15 residues. The germline gives CDR1 MNHNY, CDR2 SVGAGI (reference sequence). CDR3 sequence (DNA): TGTGCCAGCAGTCCGACTAGCGGGAGGGCCCCCGAGCAGTACTTC. Its protein is CASSPTSGRAPEQYF.

V is TRBV10-1 and J is TRBJ2-5; D gene uncertain. The CDR3 has 14 residues. From germline, CDR1 is WNHNN and CDR2 SYGVQD (reference sequence). V was trimmed by 2 bases and J by 2 bases, leaving 9 bases between them. The CDR3 coding sequence is TGCGCCAGCAGTGAGCGGCAGGTTCAAGAGACCCAGTACTTC. Its protein is CASSERQVQETQYF.

In regard to this clone: Germline and junction disagree at one end, which may indicate a read error. V usage is TRBV5-6 and J usage is TRBJ2-2; D may be TRBD2 (6 bases). This CDR3 comprises 15 residues. Germline lookup yields CDR1 SGHDT and CDR2 YYEEEE. This chain's CDR3 is CASGLGPVRGGELFF. CDR3 sequence (DNA): TGTGCCAGCGGCTTGGGGCCTGTGCGGGGCGGGGAGCTGTTTTTT.

The chain links TRBV6-1 to TRBJ2-1; TRBD1 is a possible D gene (5 bases). V was clipped by 6 bases and J by 2 bases, with 14 bases between them. Germline-derived CDR1 and CDR2 are MNHNS and SASEGT. This CDR3 spans 15 amino acids. CDR3 DNA sequence: TGTGCCAGCAGGCAGTGGGGCGCTCCCTACAATGAGCAGTTCTTC. Translating it yields CASRQWGAPYNEQFF.

V is TRBV21-1 and J is TRBJ1-5. TRBV21-1 is assigned pseudogene status. The CDR3 is 18 amino acids. CDR3 loop: CASSKRARGHRNNQPQHF. CDR3 coding DNA: TGTGCCAGCAGCAAACGGGCACGCGGGCATAGGAACAATCAGCCCCAGCATTTT.